The 20 T cell receptor beta chains presented below share a single source sample, sequenced in a study of control samples from healthy donors and cancer patients. This table comes from immunoSEQ multiplex PCR, and its TCRdb copy is limited to in-frame clones, with some not included. The sample shows about 98,000 clones, roughly 83% of them seen only once. The sequencing input was blood. The source is a woman in her 30s in good health.

The V and J genes are TRBV5-1 and TRBJ2-5; tentatively, D is TRBD2 (6 bases). This CDR3 spans 13 amino acids. The V and J ends lost 9 bases and 5 bases respectively, with 17 bases between them. The germline V gene has CDR1 SGHRS and CDR2 YFSETQ. The CDR3 protein is CATSPRGEETQYF. Written as DNA, the CDR3 is TGCGCCACCTCACCTCGCGGGGAGGAGACCCAGTACTTC.

This clone appeared many times. The V and J genes are TRBV6-1 and TRBJ1-1; D is perhaps TRBD1 (5 bases). Deletions cut 3 bases from V and 7 bases from J, with 9 bases between. This CDR3 has 12 residues. The germline CDR1 and CDR2 sequences are MNHNS and SASEGT. The CDR3, as DNA: TGTGCCAGCAGTGAGCAGGGCCGTGAAGCTTTCTTT. Amino acids: CASSEQGREAFF.

The chain carries TRBV3-1 (or the pseudogene TRBV3-2) and TRBJ1-2, with D perhaps TRBD1 (5 bases). The CDR3 is 15 residues long. The V gene's germline CDR1 is LGHDT and CDR2 YNNKEL (reference sequence). Trimming cost V 0 bases and J 0 bases, with 8 bases left between them. CDR3 in amino acids: CASSQERGANYGYTF. DNA of the CDR3: TGTGCCAGCAGCCAAGAAAGGGGCGCTAACTATGGCTACACCTTC.

The J gene is TRBJ2-5, the V gene TRBV5-1; 11 positions match TRBD2. This CDR3 comprises 16 residues. Germline CDR1 is SGHRS and CDR2 is YFSETQ. V shed 0 bases and J 5 bases; nucleotides not matched to a gene: 6. The CDR3 reads CASSLVAGGPRETQYF. Written as DNA, the CDR3 is TGCGCCAGCAGCTTGGTAGCGGGGGGGCCGAGGGAGACCCAGTACTTC.

The chain employs TRBV7-9 and TRBJ2-5; D is possibly TRBD1 or TRBD2 (5 bases each). The V gene lost 1 base and the J gene lost 5 bases, with 17 bases spanning the gap. Germline V gene data show CDR1 as SEHNR and CDR2 as FQNEAQ (reference sequence). The length of the CDR3 is 16 residues. The CDR3: CASSLGGVGPSETQYF. The CDR3 region has the DNA TGTGCCAGCAGCTTAGGAGGGGTGGGACCCTCGGAGACCCAGTACTTC.

This clone was seen only once. V is TRBV29-1 and J is TRBJ1-3; D unclear. CDR1 SQVTM and CDR2 ANQGSEA come from the germline V gene. This CDR3 comprises 11 residues. The V end lost 7 bases, the J end lost 3 bases, and 7 bases lay between the germline ends. This chain's CDR3 is CSGSFGNTIYF. The CDR3, as DNA: TGCAGCGGTAGTTTTGGAAACACCATATATTTT.

V is TRBV5-4 and J is TRBJ2-2; TRBD2 aligns across 15 bases. V dropped 3 bases and J dropped 4; count of bases not matched to a gene: 1. The CDR3 is 16 residues long. Germline CDR1 and CDR2: SGHNT and YYREEE (reference sequence). The CDR3 DNA reads TGTGCCAGCAGCTGGGGACTAGCGGGGGGCACCGGGGAGCTGTTTTTT. Protein product: CASSWGLAGGTGELFF. The full variable domain, rest sourced from reference TRBV5-4 and TRBJ2-2, is ETGVTQSPTHLIKTRGQQVTLRCSSQSGHNTVSWYQQALGQGPQFIFQYYREEENGRGNFPPRFSGLQFPNYSSELNVNALELDDSALYLCASSWGLAGGTGELFFGEGSRLTVL.

V and J are TRBV11-2 and TRBJ1-6; D unclear. This CDR3 contains 13 residues. The V and J ends lost 1 base and 8 bases respectively, with 6 bases between them. Looked up from germline, CDR1 is SGHAT and CDR2 is FQNNGV. The CDR3 coding sequence is TGTGCCAGCAGCTTAGTTCAGGATTCACCCCTCCACTTT. Its protein product is CASSLVQDSPLHF.

In this sample, this clone turned up once. This rearrangement joins TRBV6-2 or TRBV6-3 to TRBJ2-1, with TRBD2 matching 15 bases. The CDR3 runs 17 residues. The junction had 12 bases not matched to a gene; V was cut back by 5 bases and J by 10 bases. Per germline, CDR1 MNHEY and CDR2 SVGEGT. The DNA for the CDR3 is TGTGCCAGCAGTAACACACCGGGACTAGCGGGGGGAACCGAGCAGTTCTTC. Its protein product is CASSNTPGLAGGTEQFF.

This clone was counted a few times. The chain uses TRBV7-2 and TRBJ2-3; 9 bases are a match to TRBD2. Germline CDR1 reads SGHTA; CDR2 reads FQGNSA. Trimming at V came to 4 bases and at J to 6 bases, leaving 14 bases not matched to a gene. There are 17 residues in the CDR3. As DNA, the CDR3 is TGTGCCAGCAGCTGGGGGGCTAGCGGGGCCCCCATGGATACGCAGTATTTT. Amino acids: CASSWGASGAPMDTQYF.

This chain uses TRBV18 with TRBJ1-4; no clear D gene. Trimming cost V 4 bases and J 7 bases, with 13 bases left between them. Germline assignment: CDR1 KGHSH and CDR2 LQKENI. The CDR3 is 14 amino acids. The CDR3 sequence is CASSQGAGSEKLFF. The CDR3 coding sequence is TGTGCCAGCTCACAGGGCGCGGGGAGTGAAAAACTGTTTTTT.

This clone was observed a few times. The chain is built from TRBV27 and TRBJ2-7; D is unclear. The CDR3 is 14 residues long. CDR1 is MNHEY and CDR2 is SMNVEV in the germline V gene (reference sequence). V lost 2 bases, J lost 1 base, and 9 bases lay in between. CDR3 loop: CASSLKPVSYEQYF. The CDR3 DNA sequence: TGTGCCAGCAGTTTAAAGCCAGTTTCCTACGAGCAGTACTTC.

This chain connects TRBV7-3 to TRBJ1-3, with TRBD1 matching over 8 bases. V lost 8 bases, J lost 3 bases, and 3 bases stayed unmatched. This CDR3 has 13 residues. Germline V CDR1 and CDR2: SGHTA, FQGTGA. In nucleotides, the CDR3 is TGTGCCAGCGGGACAGGAATTGGAAACACCATATATTTT. This gives the protein CASGTGIGNTIYF. Full variable domain (rest looked up from reference TRBV7-3 and TRBJ1-3): GAGVSQTPSNKVTEKGKYVELRCDPISGHTALYWYRQSLGQGPEFLIYFQGTGAADDSGLPNDRFFAVRPEGSVSTLKIQRTERGDSAVYLCASGTGIGNTIYFGEGSWLTVV.

This chain uses TRBV19 with TRBJ2-7, with 7 positions matching TRBD2. There are 13 residues in the CDR3. Germline V gene lookup returns CDR1 LNHDA and CDR2 SQIVND (reference sequence). Trimming at V came to 4 bases and at J to 6 bases, leaving 6 bases not matched to a gene. The CDR3 nucleotides are TGTGCCAGTAGTAGAAGCGGGGAGACCGAGCAGTACTTC. Its protein product is CASSRSGETEQYF.

The chain employs TRBV15 and TRBJ2-7; D is uncertain. The germline V and J ends were trimmed by 3 bases and 1 base, with 16 bases remaining between them. This CDR3 has 16 residues. From germline, CDR1 is LNHNV and CDR2 YYDKDF (reference sequence). The CDR3 loop is CATSSVSGFRSYEQYF. The CDR3 DNA sequence: TGTGCCACCAGCAGTGTTTCCGGGTTTCGTTCCTACGAGCAGTACTTC.

The chain is built from TRBV6-6 and TRBJ2-7; D possibly corresponds to TRBD2 (6 bases). CDR1 is MNHNY, CDR2 SVGAGI, per germline (reference sequence). The V and J ends lost 6 bases and 9 bases respectively, with 15 bases between them. The CDR3 is 12 amino acids. The CDR3, as DNA: TGTGCCAGCAGCGCAGGAGGGGCTTTGCAGTACTTC. It is translated as CASSAGGALQYF.

V and J are TRBV4-3 and TRBJ1-2; possible D gene TRBD1, 6 bases. The V gene lost 0 bases and the J gene lost 8 bases, with 16 bases spanning the gap. CDR3 length equals 15 residues. Germline-derived CDR1 and CDR2 are LGHNA and YSLEER. CDR3 nucleotides: TGCGCCAGCAGCCAAGATCTGGGGGCGGGCCGCGGCTACACCTTC. Amino acid sequence: CASSQDLGAGRGYTF.

The gene calls are TRBV5-1 and TRBJ1-2; D gene uncertain. The V end was cut by 7 bases, the J end by 1 base, with 11 bases between. The CDR3 runs 13 residues. The germline V gene has CDR1 SGHRS and CDR2 YFSETQ. CDR3 residues: CASAADFNYGYTF. The CDR3 bases are TGCGCCAGCGCGGCGGACTTTAACTATGGCTACACCTTC.

This chain uses TRBV12-3 or TRBV12-4 with TRBJ2-6; D not resolved. Trimming pared 11 bases from V and 10 bases from J, leaving 9 bases between. The CDR3 has 10 residues. CDR3 nucleotide sequence: TGTGCCGTACTTAGGAACGTCCTGACTTTC. This sequence encodes CAVLRNVLTF.

This clone was seen just once. V is TRBV11-2 and J is TRBJ1-5; 8 positions agree with TRBD1. V shed 5 bases and J 7 bases; nucleotides not matched to a gene: 13. The CDR3 contains 16 residues. The germline V gene encodes CDR1 SGHAT and CDR2 FQNNGV. For the CDR3, the DNA is TGTGCCAGCAGCAGTGGGACAGGTGCCGGTCAACAGCCCCAGCATTTT. Protein: CASSSGTGAGQQPQHF.